This T cell receptor beta chain was observed in a study of shared clonotypes between healthy human individuals. Study summary: Donors had three CD4 naive, three CD4 memory, two CD8 naive and one CD8 memory plate apiece. Study conclusions and caveats: Large depth notwithstanding, sorted-subset sequencing proved incomplete by rarefaction. Sample collection involved blood only; tissue repertoires are likely different.

From germline, CDR1 is LNHDA and CDR2 SQIVND (reference sequence). There are 18 residues in the CDR3. Losses at the gene ends were 3 bases for V and 5 bases for J; bases not matched to a gene: 14. Sorted-subset replicate PCR reactions contained roughly 190 ng DNA, corresponding to around 30,000 T cell genomes. Clones were sequenced by immunoSEQ multiplex PCR, and TCRdb holds only the in-frame ones, with some missing. The sample carries millions of clones, approximately 94% recorded once. Regarding this clone: Its antigen is still unknown.

Sequencing was carried out using naive CD4+ T cells sorted from blood. Indicated subset: CD45RA+ positively selected. This chain links TRBV19 with TRBJ2-5, with 11 bases lining up with TRBD2. The receptor comes from a man between 18 and 29 years old in good health. In nucleotides, the CDR3 is TGTGCCAGTAGTATGTGGCTCTCGCTAGCGGGAGGTTCGGAGACCCAGTACTTC. Amino acid sequence: CASSMWLSLAGGSETQYF.